The present TCR beta chain was sequenced within a study of T cell repertoires in cytomegalovirus infection. Looking at the study overall: Carrying CMV and the relevant HLA type showed in public TCR beta signatures. Study results and limitations: Accumulated public TCR beta family frequency recognized individuals carrying CMV together with the relevant HLA.

With respect to this clonotype: The antigen remains undetermined.

TCRdb passed the reads through MiXCR, listing each CDR3 protein once. The sample yields some 920,000 distinct CDR3 sequences, around 29% seen once. This TCR was sampled from a human donor in good health (CMV status not recorded). Some clones in this sample may be carry-over from other donors' samples. Sequencing was performed on cultured CD8+ T cells from PBMCs, taken from culture after CMV antigen stimulation.

The CDR3 region is CATWSPVAGNTIYF. The CDR3 DNA sequence: TGTGCCACCTGGTCCCCGGTGGCTGGAAACACCATATATTTT. J is TRBJ1-3 and V is TRBV6-1; D not resolved. Germline lookup yields CDR1 MNHNS and CDR2 SASEGT. The CDR3 sequence is 14 residues long. Trimming cost V 10 bases and J 2 bases, with 15 bases left between them.